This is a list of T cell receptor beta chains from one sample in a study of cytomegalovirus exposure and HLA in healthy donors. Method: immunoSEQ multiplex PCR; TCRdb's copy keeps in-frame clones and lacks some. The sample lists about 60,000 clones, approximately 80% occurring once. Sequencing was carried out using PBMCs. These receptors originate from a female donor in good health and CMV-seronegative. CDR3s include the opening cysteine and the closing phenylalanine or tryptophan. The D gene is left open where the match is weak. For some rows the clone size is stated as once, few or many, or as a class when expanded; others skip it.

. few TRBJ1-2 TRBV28 CASSLMGHGYTF TGTGCCAGCAGTTTAATGGGGCATGGCTACACCTTC
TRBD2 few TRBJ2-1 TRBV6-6 CASSFGGGAGEQFF TGTGCCAGCAGTTTCGGGGGGGGCGCGGGTGAGCAGTTCTTC
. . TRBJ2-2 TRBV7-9 CASSLGLANTGELFF TGTGCCAGCAGCTTAGGACTAGCGAACACCGGGGAGCTGTTTTTT
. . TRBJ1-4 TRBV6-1 CASSEVRATNEKLFF TGTGCCAGCAGTGAAGTGAGGGCCACTAATGAAAAACTGTTTTTT
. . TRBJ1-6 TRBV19 CASSNNGVPLNSPLHF TGTGCCAGTAGTAATAACGGGGTGCCTTTGAATTCACCCCTCCACTTT
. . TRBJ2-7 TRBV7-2 CASSFSASYEQYF TGTGCCAGCAGCTTTAGTGCGTCCTACGAGCAGTACTTC
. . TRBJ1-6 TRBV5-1 CASSLGSGRNSPLHF TGCGCCAGCAGCTTGGGCTCGGGGAGGAATTCACCCCTCCACTTT
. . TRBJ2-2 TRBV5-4 CASSLFGGADPTGELFF TGTGCCAGCAGCTTGTTCGGCGGGGCTGATCCCACCGGGGAGCTGTTTTTT
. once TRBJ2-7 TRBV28 CASRISGGVSSYEQYF TGTGCCAGCAGAATCTCGGGTGGTGTGAGCTCCTACGAGCAGTACTTC
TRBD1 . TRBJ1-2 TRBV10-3 CAISAPPTGAYGYTF TGTGCCATCAGTGCCCCCCCGACAGGGGCCTATGGCTACACCTTC
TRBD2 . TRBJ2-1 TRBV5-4 CASSLGGLAPGGEQFF TGTGCCAGCAGCTTGGGGGGACTAGCCCCCGGGGGTGAGCAGTTCTTC
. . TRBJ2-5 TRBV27 CASSSGTTQETQYF TGTGCCAGCAGTTCGGGAACGACTCAAGAGACCCAGTACTTC
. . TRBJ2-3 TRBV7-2 CASSLVAENTDTQYF TGTGCCAGCAGCTTGGTGGCGGAAAACACAGATACGCAGTATTTT
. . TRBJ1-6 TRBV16 CASSQWGGERSPLHF TGTGCCAGCAGCCAATGGGGCGGGGAGCGCTCACCCCTCCACTTT
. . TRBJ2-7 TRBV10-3 CAISEVAGRTYEQYF TGTGCCATCAGTGAGGTGGCAGGGCGAACCTACGAGCAGTACTTC
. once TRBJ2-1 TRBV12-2 CASRFRLAGGSSYNEQFF TGTGCAAGTCGCTTCCGGCTAGCGGGAGGGAGCTCCTACAATGAGCAGTTCTTC
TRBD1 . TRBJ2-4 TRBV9 CASSGAGGKNIQYF TGTGCCAGCAGCGGAGCAGGGGGCAAAAACATTCAGTACTTC
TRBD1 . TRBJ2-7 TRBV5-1 CASSLAGQGVHEQYF TGCGCCAGCAGCTTGGCGGGACAGGGGGTGCACGAGCAGTACTTC
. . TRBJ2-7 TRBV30 CAWSRPRQLGYEQYF TGTGCCTGGAGTCGTCCGAGACAGCTTGGCTACGAGCAGTACTTC
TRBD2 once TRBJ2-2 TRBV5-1 CASSLGTSGVNTGELFF TGCGCCAGCAGCTTAGGGACTAGCGGGGTGAACACCGGGGAGCTGTTTTTT
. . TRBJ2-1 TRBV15 CATSRVLNEQFF TGTGCCACCAGCAGAGTTCTCAATGAGCAGTTCTTC
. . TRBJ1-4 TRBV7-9 CASSPVQGKADEKLFF TGTGCGAGCAGCCCTGTACAGGGAAAAGCCGATGAAAAACTGTTTTTT
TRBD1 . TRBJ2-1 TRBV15 CATSRGTTGGNEQFF TGTGCCACCAGCAGAGGGACGACAGGGGGCAATGAGCAGTTCTTC
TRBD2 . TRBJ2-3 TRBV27 CASSLGLAGRTSTDTQYF TGTGCCAGCAGTCTGGGACTAGCGGGTCGCACTAGCACAGATACGCAGTATTTT
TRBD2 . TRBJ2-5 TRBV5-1 CASRLAGQETQYF TGCGCCAGCCGGCTAGCGGGACAAGAGACCCAGTACTTC
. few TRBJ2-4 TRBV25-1 CASSEAGAFQKDIQYF TGTGCCAGCAGTGAGGCAGGGGCCTTCCAAAAAGACATTCAGTACTTC
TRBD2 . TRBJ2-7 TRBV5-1 CASSLSGRGEQYF TGCGCCAGCAGCTTGAGCGGGAGGGGAGAGCAGTACTTC
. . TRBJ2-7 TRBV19 CASSIGGITYEQYF TGTGCCAGTAGTATAGGAGGAATCACCTACGAGCAGTACTTC
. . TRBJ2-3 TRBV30 CAWSRGNTQSTDTQYF TGTGCCTGGAGTAGGGGGAACACACAAAGCACAGATACGCAGTATTTT
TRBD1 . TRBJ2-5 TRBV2 CASRWTGGDETQYF TGTGCCAGCAGATGGACAGGGGGCGACGAGACCCAGTACTTC
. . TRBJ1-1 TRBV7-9 CASSLGQPHQGRGHTEAFF TGTGCCAGCAGCTTAGGTCAACCACATCAGGGAAGAGGACACACTGAAGCTTTCTTT
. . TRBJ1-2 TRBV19 CASSTPYYGYTF TGTGCCAGTAGCACACCTTACTATGGCTACACCTTC
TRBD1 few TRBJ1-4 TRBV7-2 CASSRETGDEKLFF TGTGCCAGCAGCCGAGAAACAGGGGATGAAAAACTGTTTTTT
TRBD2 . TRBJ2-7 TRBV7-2 CASSYATSGRVYEQYF TGTGCCAGCAGCTACGCGACGAGCGGGAGGGTCTACGAGCAGTACTTC
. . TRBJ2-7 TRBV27 CASSLYGDIDYEQYF TGTGCCAGCAGTTTATACGGGGACATTGACTACGAGCAGTACTTC
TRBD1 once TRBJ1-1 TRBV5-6 CASSYSDRGRGDFF TGTGCCAGCAGCTATTCGGACAGGGGGCGAGGAGACTTCTTT
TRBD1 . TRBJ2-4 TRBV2 CASTPGGQPKNIQYF TGTGCCAGCACCCCAGGGGGCCAGCCCAAAAACATTCAGTACTTC
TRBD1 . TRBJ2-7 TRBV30 CAWSGAGGLGEQYF TGTGCCTGGAGTGGGGCAGGGGGCTTGGGCGAGCAGTACTTC
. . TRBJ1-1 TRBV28 CASSFLGRDTEAFF TGTGCCAGCAGTTTCTTGGGGAGGGACACTGAAGCTTTCTTT
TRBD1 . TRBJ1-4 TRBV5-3 CARSLVGQGDEKLFF TGTGCCAGAAGCTTGGTTGGGCAGGGGGACGAAAAACTGTTTTTT
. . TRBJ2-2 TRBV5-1 CASSLGGGRTLDTGELFF TGCGCCAGCAGCTTGGGGGGAGGAAGGACCCTGGACACCGGGGAGCTGTTTTTT
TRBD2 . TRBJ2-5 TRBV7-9 CASSLPLAGPQETQYF TGTGCCAGCAGCTTACCACTAGCGGGTCCACAAGAGACCCAGTACTTC
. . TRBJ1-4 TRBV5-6 CASSFGQGYEKLFF TGTGCCAGCAGCTTCGGGCAGGGTTACGAAAAACTGTTTTTT
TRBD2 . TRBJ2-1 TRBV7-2 CASSLVLVAGGSYNEQFF TGTGCCAGCAGCTTAGTCTTGGTAGCGGGGGGCTCCTACAATGAGCAGTTCTTC
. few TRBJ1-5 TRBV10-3 CAISEGHLSNQPQHF TGTGCCATCAGTGAGGGACACTTGAGCAATCAGCCCCAGCATTTT
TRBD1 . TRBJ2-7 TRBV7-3 CASSFGQGSYEQYF TGTGCCAGCAGCTTCGGACAGGGGAGCTACGAGCAGTACTTC
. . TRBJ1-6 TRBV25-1 CASSDPRGDGSPLHF TGTGCCAGCAGTGACCCACGGGGGGATGGTTCACCCCTCCACTTT
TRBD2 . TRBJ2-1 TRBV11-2 CASSSSFSGGSSYNEQFF TGTGCCAGCAGCTCCTCCTTCTCGGGGGGGAGCTCCTACAATGAGCAGTTCTTC
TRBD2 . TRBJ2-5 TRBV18 CASSPPLAGVETQYF TGTGCCAGCTCACCCCCCCTAGCGGGGGTAGAGACCCAGTACTTC
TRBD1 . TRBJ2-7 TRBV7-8 CASSSDRRSEQYF TGTGCCAGCAGCTCGGACAGGAGGTCAGAGCAGTACTTC
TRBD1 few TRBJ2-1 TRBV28 CASSLQATGLEQFF TGTGCCAGCAGTCTCCAAGCGACAGGGCTCGAGCAGTTCTTC
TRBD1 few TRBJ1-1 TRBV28 CASSPRTGEAEAFF TGTGCCAGCAGTCCCCGGACAGGGGAGGCTGAAGCTTTCTTT